The 21 T cell receptor beta chains listed next were all sequenced from one sample in a study of radiation and T cells in renal cell carcinoma. Time point reported: blood 4 weeks post-SBRT, at nephrectomy. The treatment denotes: 15 Gy SBRT to primary tumor, nephrectomy 4 weeks later. The repertoire was sequenced with immunoSEQ multiplex PCR; TCRdb's copy has only in-frame clones and lacks some. The sample has about 78,000 clones; roughly nine tenths are singletons. Sequenced here: blood, sampled from a patient whose treatment included radiotherapy and nephrectomy. These receptors originate from a woman aged 70-85 years with renal cell carcinoma.

The CDR3 DNA follows: TGTGCCACCTCAAAGGGGGCGCGGCAGCCCCAGCATTTT. Its translation is CATSKGARQPQHF. The rearrangement joins TRBV2 to TRBJ1-5; 7 positions agree with TRBD1. Germline V CDR1 and CDR2: SNHLY, FYNNEI. The CDR3 loop spans 13 amino acids. J gave up 7 bases and V 10 bases, and 10 bases lay outside the gene matches.

The chain couples TRBV27 to TRBJ2-5; TRBD1 matches 11 bases. Per the germline V gene, CDR1 is MNHEY and CDR2 is SMNVEV (reference sequence). This CDR3 spans 17 amino acids. V lost 1 base, J lost 7 bases, and 11 bases stayed unmatched. In DNA, the CDR3 is TGTGCCAGCAGTTTATTCAGTGGGGACAGGGGGTTAGTGACCCAGTACTTC. It yields the protein CASSLFSGDRGLVTQYF.

The chain combines TRBV28 with TRBJ1-2; D may be TRBD1 (5 bases). CDR1 and CDR2 from the germline V gene are MDHEN and SYDVKM. This CDR3 is built from 14 residues. The V end lost 2 bases, the J end lost 2 bases, and 9 bases lay between the germline ends. CDR3 sequence (DNA): TGTGCCAGCAGTTTAATGGCAGGGAACTATGGCTACACCTTC. This translates into CASSLMAGNYGYTF.

The V and J genes are TRBV19 and TRBJ2-4; D uncertain. CDR1 and CDR2 from the germline V gene are LNHDA and SQIVND (reference sequence). The V and J ends lost 4 bases and 0 bases respectively, with 13 bases between them. This CDR3 spans 16 amino acids. CDR3 loop: CASSTGIELAKNIQYF. Here the CDR3 DNA reads TGTGCCAGTAGTACAGGCATCGAGTTAGCCAAAAACATTCAGTACTTC.

V gene TRBV6-5 combines with J gene TRBJ1-2; tentative D call: TRBD1 (5 bases). CDR3 length equals 12 residues. V was clipped by 5 bases and J by 10 bases, with 14 bases between them. The germline CDR1 and CDR2 sequences are MNHEY and SVGAGI. CDR3 bases: TGTGCCAGCAGTACGGGGGTTTTCGACTACACCTTC. Residues: CASSTGVFDYTF.

The V gene is TRBV2, the J gene TRBJ2-1; 11 bases map to TRBD1. The J segment lost 5 bases and the V segment lost 8 bases, leaving 5 bases of the junction unmatched. The germline V gene has CDR1 SNHLY and CDR2 FYNNEI. The CDR3 contains 14 residues. The CDR3 nucleotides are TGTGCCAGCTCCCGGGACAGGGGGAACAATGAGCAGTTCTTC. It encodes CASSRDRGNNEQFF.

In nucleotides, the CDR3 is TGCGCCAGCAGCCAACCGGACAGGCGGACTCCCGGGGAGCTGTTTTTT. Translating it yields CASSQPDRRTPGELFF. V and J are TRBV4-1 and TRBJ2-2; 7 bases map to TRBD1. The CDR3 length is 16 residues. V dropped 2 bases and J dropped 6; count of bases not matched to a gene: 9. Germline CDR1 MGHRA, CDR2 YSYEKL.

The chain uses TRBV21-1 and TRBJ1-2; TRBD1 reflects the table's D call only, with no check against the DNA. TRBV21-1 is marked as a pseudogene. The CDR3 has 17 residues. The CDR3 DNA reads TGTGCCAGCAGCAAGCTGGGACACCGGATAGCTAACTATGGCTACACCTTC. Translating gives CASSKLGHRIANYGYTF.

V usage is TRBV5-1 and J usage is TRBJ2-3; D remains ambiguous. Trimming pared 3 bases from V and 1 base from J, leaving 15 bases between. The CDR3 sequence is 16 residues long. Germline-derived CDR1 and CDR2 are SGHRS and YFSETQ. The CDR3 protein is CASSSGSVSGTDTQYF. CDR3 DNA sequence: TGCGCCAGCAGCTCGGGTAGTGTTTCTGGCACAGATACGCAGTATTTT.

V gene TRBV5-5 combines with J gene TRBJ1-6; a weak D match, TRBD1 (6 bases). Trimming took off 4 bases at V and 3 bases at J, with 11 bases between the two ends. CDR1 is SGHKS and CDR2 is YYEKEE in the germline V gene (reference sequence). The CDR3 runs 15 residues. CDR3 in amino acids: CASSLGQNYNSPLHF. Here the CDR3 DNA reads TGTGCCAGCAGCCTGGGACAAAACTATAATTCACCCCTCCACTTT.

This clone appeared once. The V gene is TRBV7-8, the J gene TRBJ1-3; a possible D gene is TRBD1 (5 bases). The germline CDR1 and CDR2 sequences are SGHVS and FQNEAQ. With 4 bases removed from V and 1 base from J, the gap between germline ends came to 5 bases. The CDR3 is made up of 13 amino acids. The CDR3 DNA reads as TGTGCCAGCAGCTGGGGGTCTGGAAACACCATATATTTT. This translates into CASSWGSGNTIYF.

The V and J genes are TRBV18 and TRBJ2-6, with a tentative D call TRBD1 (6 bases). The CDR3 is made up of 19 amino acids. The germline V and J ends were trimmed by 4 bases and 0 bases, with 19 bases remaining between them. Germline lookup yields CDR1 KGHSH and CDR2 LQKENI. The CDR3 DNA reads as TGTGCCAGCTCACGCGTAGGTAGGGCCAGGGGCTCTGGGGCCAACGTCCTGACTTTC. Its protein product is CASSRVGRARGSGANVLTF.

This clone was detected a few times. The chain has TRBV30 and TRBJ1-1; D unresolved. There are 11 residues in the CDR3. Trimming shortened V by 3 bases and J by 1 base, and 3 bases separated the two germline ends. CDR1 is GTSNPN and CDR2 is SVGIG in the germline V gene (reference sequence). This CDR3 is CAWRGNTEAFF. The DNA of the CDR3 is TGTGCCTGGAGGGGGAACACTGAAGCTTTCTTT.

This clone was picked up a small number of times. One end of the junction does not line up with germline, which may come from a read error. Other nucleotide sequences in the sample specify the same CDR3. This chain uses TRBV7-7 with TRBJ2-1; 8 bases map to TRBD1. The CDR3 extends over 13 amino acids. The germline V gene encodes CDR1 SSHAT and CDR2 FNYEAQ (reference sequence). The CDR3 reads CASSFGTGNEQFF. The CDR3, as DNA: TGTGCTAGCAGCTTCGGGACAGGCAATGAGCAGTTCTTC.

The chain carries TRBV30 and TRBJ2-7; 8 bases fit TRBD1. V trimming: 3 bases; J trimming: 5 bases; junction bases outside the gene matches: 6. This CDR3 has 13 residues. From germline, CDR1 is GTSNPN and CDR2 SVGIG (reference sequence). The CDR3 sequence is CAWSRTGSHEQYF. The CDR3 DNA reads TGTGCCTGGAGCAGGACAGGGTCGCACGAGCAGTACTTC.

V usage is TRBV28 and J usage is TRBJ2-2, with 7 bases matching TRBD1. Trimming removed 5 bases from V and 2 bases from J; junction bases left unmatched: 5. CDR3 length: 15 residues. CDR1 is MDHEN, CDR2 SYDVKM, per germline. The CDR3 DNA is TGTGCCAGCAGTCCACAGGGGCCCAACACCGGGGAGCTGTTTTTT. Translated, it gives CASSPQGPNTGELFF.

This rearrangement joins TRBV27 to TRBJ2-1; 9 bases match TRBD2. Germline trimming cut 6 bases from V and 4 bases from J; bases unmatched to any gene: 10. The CDR3 loop spans 16 amino acids. Germline V gene data show CDR1 as MNHEY and CDR2 as SMNVEV (reference sequence). CDR3 bases: TGTGCCAGCAGAGACCGAGTAGCGGGGGAATACAATGAGCAGTTCTTC. Protein product: CASRDRVAGEYNEQFF.

V usage is TRBV19 and J usage is TRBJ1-1; 10 bases agree with TRBD1. CDR3 length equals 17 residues. The V gene's germline CDR1 is LNHDA and CDR2 SQIVND (reference sequence). J was trimmed by 1 base and V by 8 bases; bases with no gene match: 13. The CDR3 sequence: CASVRTRQGAANTEAFF. CDR3 DNA sequence: TGTGCCAGTGTCCGAACCAGACAGGGGGCAGCGAACACTGAAGCTTTCTTT.

The chain recombines TRBV19 with TRBJ2-3; D not resolved. Per germline, CDR1 LNHDA and CDR2 SQIVND (reference sequence). The ends were cut back, 3 bases at V and 0 bases at J, with 19 bases in the middle. The length of the CDR3 is 18 residues. In DNA form, the CDR3 reads TGTGCCAGTAGTATTGAACACCTTGGGCTTCTTAGCACAGATACGCAGTATTTT. Encoded protein: CASSIEHLGLLSTDTQYF. Supplemented by reference TRBV19 and TRBJ2-3, the full variable domain reads DGGITQSPKYLFRKEGQNVTLSCEQNLNHDAMYWYRQDPGQGLRLIYYSQIVNDFQKGDIAEGYSVSREKKESFPLTVTSAQKNPTAFYLCASSIEHLGLLSTDTQYFGPGTRLTVL.

This chain joins TRBV5-6 and TRBJ2-5; 8 bases line up with TRBD2. In germline, CDR1 is SGHDT, CDR2 YYEEEE. The V gene end was trimmed by 0 bases and the J gene end by 1 base; junction bases not matched to a gene: 5. CDR3 length equals 16 residues. The CDR3 reads CASSLEGAGGQETQYF. The CDR3, as DNA: TGTGCCAGCAGCTTGGAAGGGGCGGGGGGCCAAGAGACCCAGTACTTC.

This chain links TRBV7-8 with TRBJ1-1; TRBD1 agrees at 8 bases. CDR1 and CDR2 from the germline V gene are SGHVS and FQNEAQ. CDR3 size: 16 residues. The junction had 13 bases not matched to a gene; V was cut back by 4 bases and J by 6 bases. CDR3 DNA sequence: TGTGCCAGCAGCTCCGGACAGGGAGAGGGGAGGTCTGAAGCTTTCTTT. The encoded protein is CASSSGQGEGRSEAFF. Using reference TRBV7-8 and TRBJ1-1 for the parts outside the CDR3, the full variable domain is GAGVSQSPRYKVAKRGQDVALRCDPISGHVSLFWYQQALGQGPEFLTYFQNEAQLDKSGLPSDRFFAERPEGSVSTLKIQRTQQEDSAVYLCASSSGQGEGRSEAFFGQGTRLTVV.